The rows below give T cell receptor beta chains drawn from one sample of a study of blood T cell repertoires in COVID-19. Sequencing used immunoSEQ multiplex PCR; TCRdb keeps in-frame clones, though not all of them. The sample shows tens of thousands of clones, 85% to 90% of them seen only once. Sequenced input: peripheral blood. These receptors all come from a man in his forties with COVID-19, enrolled during active disease. Each CDR3 is given with its conserved first and last residue. D genes are given only for firm matches. Some rows have no size entry. The others give once, few or many, or a class for an expanded clone.

v_call,j_call,d_call,clone_size,cdr3_aa
TRBV2,TRBJ1-1,TRBD1,once,CASSGKGGMTEAFF
TRBV10-3,TRBJ1-5,-,once,CAISDNKGSQPQHF
TRBV5-6,TRBJ1-5,TRBD1,-,CASSRTGLNQPQHF
TRBV7-9,TRBJ1-2,-,once,CASSLGGGLNYGYTF
TRBV3-1/TRBV3-2,TRBJ2-3,-,-,CASSQALATRDTQYF
TRBV27,TRBJ2-7,-,-,CASSAQGLSSYEQYF
TRBV14,TRBJ2-2,-,-,CASSQVYGTGELFF
TRBV18,TRBJ2-7,TRBD1,-,CASSPSTGGLSYEQYF
TRBV28,TRBJ1-5,TRBD1,-,CASSHGQGGHQPQHF
TRBV6-2/TRBV6-3,TRBJ2-1,TRBD2,-,CASSLPGLAAPHEQFF
TRBV2,TRBJ1-4,-,-,CASSGWRAATNEKLFF
TRBV3-1/TRBV3-2,TRBJ2-3,-,-,CASSLGGKSTDTQYF
TRBV14,TRBJ1-2,TRBD1,-,CASSQDRGNYGYTF
TRBV7-8,TRBJ1-1,-,-,CASSFGRTVMNTEAFF
TRBV6-1,TRBJ1-5,-,few,CASSEQQGNQPQHF
TRBV28,TRBJ2-7,-,-,CASSFSGTSSYEQYF
TRBV20-1,TRBJ1-1,-,-,CSASRRGMNTEAFF
TRBV29-1,TRBJ1-1,-,-,CSVIRDIPNTEAFF
TRBV5-1,TRBJ2-3,TRBD2,-,CASSSPSGSTDTQYF
TRBV6-5,TRBJ2-3,TRBD1,-,CASRSGTADTQYF
TRBV19,TRBJ1-6,-,-,CASSIEASSPLHF
TRBV5-1,TRBJ2-7,-,-,CASSLARDISYEQYF
TRBV14,TRBJ1-2,-,-,CASSLLLTGLYGYTF
TRBV2,TRBJ1-6,TRBD1,-,CASSEGQGAHSPLHF
TRBV29-1,TRBJ2-3,-,-,CSALVTDTQYF
TRBV6-1,TRBJ2-7,-,few,CASSEAGPSYEQYF
TRBV30,TRBJ1-1,-,-,CAFREVTEAFF
TRBV12-3/TRBV12-4,TRBJ1-2,TRBD1,-,CASSLGRGNGYTF
TRBV24-1,TRBJ2-2,-,-,CATRHGVNTGELFF
TRBV21-1,TRBJ1-5,-,-,CASATGFGQPQHF
TRBV29-1,TRBJ1-1,-,-,CSVRHPNTEAFF
TRBV5-1,TRBJ2-7,TRBD2,-,CASSSLAGDEQYF
TRBV6-6,TRBJ2-2,TRBD2,-,CASGPSGNTGELFF
TRBV28,TRBJ2-7,-,once,CASSSVSSYEQYF
TRBV12-3/TRBV12-4,TRBJ2-1,-,-,CASSLVNEQFF
TRBV3-1/TRBV3-2,TRBJ2-1,-,medium-sized,CASSQDRGYNEQFF
TRBV9,TRBJ2-7,TRBD2,-,CASSVGLAGYEQYF
TRBV18,TRBJ1-2,-,once,CASSPPAAPHYGYTF
TRBV27,TRBJ1-2,TRBD1,-,CASSFLQGAYYGYTF
TRBV7-2,TRBJ2-7,TRBD2,-,CASRRKDSGGGYEQYF
TRBV5-1,TRBJ2-1,TRBD1,-,CASGITGGARMGNEQFF
TRBV28,TRBJ2-2,TRBD1,once,CASSSTGGVRGELFF
TRBV19,TRBJ2-1,-,once,CASSISGSPNNEQFF
TRBV6-5,TRBJ2-2,TRBD2,-,CASRKTSGSSGELFF
TRBV4-2,TRBJ2-1,TRBD2,-,CASSQDLTSGPIWLSYNEQFF
TRBV5-4,TRBJ2-3,TRBD1,-,CASSLEGATDTQYF
TRBV10-3,TRBJ1-5,-,-,CAIRGDINQPQHF